The next 18 T cell receptor beta chains were all read from a single sample in a study of T cell repertoires in cytomegalovirus infection. TCRdb reprocessed the reads via MiXCR and lists one record per CDR3 protein. Here the sample spans 300,000 or so distinct CDR3 sequences, roughly a tenth being singletons. The sequenced sample was PBMCs. These receptors all stem from a human donor in good health (CMV status not recorded). Some clones in this sample may be carry-over from other donors' samples.

This clonotype was seen many times. The chain recombines TRBV12-3 or TRBV12-4 with TRBJ1-2; 9 bases agree with TRBD1. V lost 2 bases and J lost 5; bases outside the gene matches: 6. This CDR3 comprises 15 residues. The CDR3 reads CASSLRGTGMYGYTF. The DNA of the CDR3 is TGTGCCAGCAGTTTACGGGGGACAGGGATGTATGGCTACACCTTC.

The genes are TRBV14 and TRBJ2-1; no clear D gene. This CDR3 region has 13 residues. Trimming pared 6 bases from V and 10 bases from J, leaving 16 bases between. Germline loops: CDR1 SGHDN, CDR2 FVKESK. The CDR3 nucleotides read TGTGCCAGCAGTCCCTCCGTGGTTCGGGAGCAGTTCTTC. As protein: CASSPSVVREQFF.

This clonotype came up a few times. This sequence joins TRBV5-4 and TRBJ2-2; TRBD1 aligns across 7 bases. This CDR3 is built from 15 residues. From germline, CDR1 is SGHNT and CDR2 YYREEE (reference sequence). The V gene end was trimmed by 5 bases and the J gene end by 4 bases; junction bases not matched to a gene: 8. This CDR3 reads CASSSQGVLTGELFF. The CDR3 nucleotides are TGTGCCAGCAGTTCGCAGGGGGTCCTCACCGGGGAGCTGTTTTTT.

The chain couples TRBV2 to TRBJ2-7; TRBD1 aligns across 7 bases. Germline V gene data show CDR1 as SNHLY and CDR2 as FYNNEI. This CDR3 is built from 15 residues. V gave up 6 bases and J gave up 0 bases; unmatched junction bases: 8. In DNA form, the CDR3 reads TGTGCCAGCAGGACCCTGGGGACAGACTCCTACGAGCAGTACTTC. Translated, it gives CASRTLGTDSYEQYF.

J is TRBJ1-1 and V is TRBV2; D unresolved. Per germline, CDR1 SNHLY and CDR2 FYNNEI. The germline V and J ends were trimmed by 2 bases and 1 base, with 5 bases remaining between them. This CDR3 has 13 amino acids. In DNA, the CDR3 is TGTGCCAGCAGTGAAAGACAGAACACTGAAGCTTTCTTT. Translating it yields CASSERQNTEAFF.

This rearrangement joins TRBV6-5 to TRBJ1-1, with D perhaps matching TRBD1 (5 bases). This CDR3 is built from 14 residues. Germline V gene data show CDR1 as MNHEY and CDR2 as SVGAGI. Trimming removed 0 bases from V and 8 bases from J, with 13 bases in between. CDR3 bases: TGTGCCAGCAGTTACTCGCCCCGACAGTTAGAAGCTTTCTTT. Its translation is CASSYSPRQLEAFF.

This sequence joins TRBV11-3 and TRBJ2-1; TRBD1 aligns across 10 bases. Per the germline V gene, CDR1 is SGHNT and CDR2 is YENEEA. J lost 7 bases, V lost 5 bases, and 11 bases had no gene match. The CDR3 extends over 16 amino acids. CDR3 amino acids: CASSNPGTGDRNEQFF. The CDR3 DNA sequence: TGTGCCAGCAGCAACCCCGGGACAGGGGATCGGAATGAGCAGTTCTTC.

This clonotype was counted many times. J is TRBJ1-6 and V is TRBV12-3 or TRBV12-4; unclear D gene. This CDR3 has 11 residues. V was cut by 6 bases and J by 12 bases, with 9 bases left in between. CDR3 sequence (DNA): TGTGCCAGCAGCCTAGATGGACCCCTCCACTTT. Translated, it gives CASSLDGPLHF.

This clonotype appeared many times. J is TRBJ2-2 and V is TRBV7-2; D is uncertain. Germline V lookup: CDR1 SGHTA, CDR2 FQGNSA. CDR3 size: 13 residues. Trimming removed 8 bases from V and 4 bases from J, with 11 bases in between. Here the CDR3 reads CASGLPGTGELFF. CDR3 nucleotides: TGTGCCAGCGGTCTACCGGGCACCGGGGAGCTGTTTTTT.

This clonotype came up many times. The rearrangement joins TRBV7-9 to TRBJ2-1; 9 nucleotides match TRBD1. Trimming removed 3 bases from V and 3 bases from J; junction bases left unmatched: 9. Germline-derived CDR1 and CDR2 are SEHNR and FQNEAQ (reference sequence). The CDR3 is 17 residues long. The CDR3, as DNA: TGTGCCAGCAGCTTGTTGGGACAGGGCGAAAACTACAATGAGCAGTTCTTC. Protein product: CASSLLGQGENYNEQFF.

This clonotype was picked up many times. The chain has TRBV12-3 or TRBV12-4 and TRBJ2-5; possible D gene TRBD1, 6 bases. The ends were cut back, 8 bases at V and 2 bases at J, with 15 bases in the middle. The CDR3 has 14 amino acids. The CDR3, as DNA: TGTGCCAGCTCGAATATGGACAGACAAGAGACCCAGTACTTC. Translated, it gives CASSNMDRQETQYF.

This clonotype has a count of ten or more. This chain joins TRBV25-1 and TRBJ2-1; D might be TRBD1 (5 bases). The CDR3 has 14 amino acids. The V end was cut by 5 bases, the J end by 7 bases, with 15 bases between. Germline CDR1 and CDR2: MGHDK and SYGVNS. The CDR3 sequence is CASSRPRAENEQFF. The CDR3 coding sequence is TGTGCCAGCAGTCGGCCCAGGGCAGAGAATGAGCAGTTCTTC.

The gene calls are TRBV9 and TRBJ2-6; the D gene is possibly TRBD2 (5 bases). The germline V gene has CDR1 SGDLS and CDR2 YYNGEE. V was clipped by 0 bases and J by 4 bases, with 11 bases between them. CDR3 length: 16 amino acids. The CDR3 DNA sequence: TGTGCCAGCAGCGTAGTGCGAGGGTCAGGGGCCAACGTCCTGACTTTC. Translation: CASSVVRGSGANVLTF.

This chain joins TRBV20-1 and TRBJ2-1; TRBD2 agrees at 7 bases. CDR1 and CDR2 (germline): DFQATT, SNEGSKA (reference sequence). J gave up 0 bases and V 2 bases, and 10 bases lay outside the gene matches. The CDR3 has 17 amino acids. The CDR3 loop reads CSARLGGRGSSYNEQFF. CDR3 DNA sequence: TGCAGTGCTAGATTAGGCGGGCGGGGGAGCTCCTACAATGAGCAGTTCTTC.

This clonotype was seen only a few times. The chain has TRBV28 and TRBJ1-2; 9 bases line up with TRBD1. V dropped 2 bases and J dropped 8; count of bases not matched to a gene: 9. CDR1 and CDR2 from the germline V gene are MDHEN and SYDVKM. The CDR3 loop spans 15 amino acids. The CDR3 loop is CASSLPVTGGRGYTF. In DNA form, the CDR3 reads TGTGCCAGCAGTTTACCCGTCACAGGGGGCAGAGGCTACACCTTC.

This clonotype was seen repeatedly, ten times or more. A much larger clone lies one base from this, so it may be a read error. The V call is TRBV7-3, the J call TRBJ2-2; 7 bases are a match to TRBD2. With V trimmed by 3 bases and J by 1 base, 2 bases remained unmatched. Per the germline V gene, CDR1 is SGHTA and CDR2 is FQGTGA. This CDR3 region has 15 residues. CDR3 sequence (DNA): TGTGCCAGCAGCTTCAGCGGGGAGAACACCGGGGAGCTGTTTTTT. Translated: CASSFSGENTGELFF.

Ten or more counts support this clonotype. The rearrangement joins TRBV12-3 or TRBV12-4 to TRBJ2-3, with a possible D match to TRBD1 (6 bases). V lost 5 bases, J lost 0 bases, and 9 bases lay in between. The CDR3 has 14 residues. The CDR3 sequence is CASSQGRSTDTQYF. Written as DNA, the CDR3 is TGTGCCAGCAGTCAGGGGCGGAGCACAGATACGCAGTATTTT.

This chain links TRBV15 with TRBJ2-4; TRBD2 matches 8 bases. The CDR3 contains 12 residues. Germline V gene sequence: CDR1 LNHNV, CDR2 YYDKDF (reference sequence). V lost 5 bases to trimming and J lost 8 bases; unmatched junction nucleotides: 2. CDR3 DNA: TGTGCCACCAGCCTACTAGCGGACATTCAGTACTTC. This gives the protein CATSLLADIQYF.